Listed here are 15 T cell receptor beta chains from one sample, sequenced in a study of shared clonotypes between healthy human individuals. The naive CD8 fraction comprised CD45RO-negative cells positively selected for CCR7 and excluded terminally differentiated effector memory CD45RA+ cells. Repertoires were generated with immunoSEQ multiplex PCR, while TCRdb's copy carries only in-frame clones and drops some. The sample lists 760,000 or so clones, approximately 97% seen once, with under 0.25% in the top ten. The specimen was naive CD8+ T cells sorted from blood. The receptors originated from a young man in good health.

This rearrangement joins TRBV5-1 to TRBJ2-2; tentative D call: TRBD2 (6 bases). The V gene's germline CDR1 is SGHRS and CDR2 YFSETQ. CDR3 length: 17 residues. V shed 0 bases and J shed 6 bases, with 18 bases lying between them. CDR3 DNA: TGCGCCAGCAGCTTGGAGGACTCGAGGCGGGGCGCCGGGGAGCTGTTTTTT. It codes for CASSLEDSRRGAGELFF.

The V and J genes are TRBV7-6 and TRBJ2-5, with 8 nucleotides matching TRBD1. Germline-derived CDR1 and CDR2 are SGHVS and FNYEAQ. CDR3 size: 15 residues. The V and J ends lost 5 bases and 5 bases, in that order; junction bases with no gene match: 10. CDR3 in amino acids: CASSLSGGWEETQYF. The CDR3 bases are TGTGCCAGCAGCCTTTCAGGGGGCTGGGAGGAGACCCAGTACTTC.

This chain uses TRBV15 with TRBJ2-7, with D perhaps TRBD1 (6 bases). Trimming removed 5 bases at V and 4 bases at J, with 12 bases between. This CDR3 is built from 13 residues. Germline V gene data show CDR1 as LNHNV and CDR2 as YYDKDF (reference sequence). DNA of the CDR3: TGTGCCACCAGCTCCGGGACAAGTTACGAGCAGTACTTC. This codes for CATSSGTSYEQYF.

Regarding this clone: The junction differs from germline at one of its ends, possibly a read error. The chain carries TRBV7-3 and TRBJ2-6; D gene unclear. The CDR3 runs to 15 residues. Germline V gives CDR1 SGHTA, CDR2 FQGTGA. The CDR3 loop reads CASSLSPHGTNVLTF. CDR3 sequence (DNA): TGTGCCAGCAGCTTATCCCCCCATGGGACCAACGTCCTGACTTTC.

This sequence joins TRBV7-3 and TRBJ2-2, with D perhaps matching TRBD2 (5 bases). Trimming removed 5 bases at V and 0 bases at J, with 13 bases between. CDR3 length: 16 residues. Germline CDR1 is SGHTA and CDR2 is FQGTGA. CDR3 residues: CASSPTGYANTGELFF. The CDR3 DNA follows: TGTGCCAGCAGCCCAACGGGATACGCGAACACCGGGGAGCTGTTTTTT. The complete variable domain, with remaining parts taken from reference TRBV7-3 and TRBJ2-2, reads GAGVSQTPSNKVTEKGKYVELRCDPISGHTALYWYRQSLGQGPEFLIYFQGTGAADDSGLPNDRFFAVRPEGSVSTLKIQRTERGDSAVYLCASSPTGYANTGELFFGEGSRLTVL.

The chain uses TRBV27 and TRBJ2-7; weak D call: TRBD1 (5 bases). With 1 base removed from V and 4 bases from J, the gap between germline ends came to 11 bases. This CDR3 contains 14 residues. Germline V lookup: CDR1 MNHEY, CDR2 SMNVEV (reference sequence). CDR3 sequence reads: CASSLLPGPYEQYF. In nucleotides, the CDR3 is TGTGCCAGCAGTTTATTGCCAGGGCCTTACGAGCAGTACTTC.

The chain carries TRBV5-8 and TRBJ1-4; 8 bases fit TRBD1. J gave up 5 bases and V 4 bases, and 10 bases lay outside the gene matches. The CDR3 is 16 residues long. CDR1 is SGHTS, CDR2 YDEGEE, per germline. The CDR3 nucleotides are TGTGCCAGCAGCACCCGTTGGACAGGGACGAATGAAAAACTGTTTTTT. It is translated as CASSTRWTGTNEKLFF.

This chain uses TRBV5-1 with TRBJ2-1; D remains unclear. Trimming took off 3 bases at V and 0 bases at J, with 10 bases between the two ends. The CDR3 has 15 amino acids. CDR1 and CDR2 (germline): SGHRS, YFSETQ. CDR3: CASSSTMNSYNEQFF. The CDR3 nucleotides are TGCGCCAGCAGCTCCACGATGAACTCCTACAATGAGCAGTTCTTC.

In this sample, this clone turned up once. This chain's CDR3 is CAISAGSGYEQYF. The CDR3 bases are TGTGCCATCAGTGCGGGTTCGGGCTACGAGCAGTACTTC. The J gene is TRBJ2-7, the V gene TRBV10-3; no firm D call. Germline CDR1 reads ENHRY; CDR2 reads SYGVKD. V dropped 4 bases and J dropped 3 bases, with 10 bases sitting between them. The CDR3 loop spans 13 amino acids.

This chain's CDR3 is CASSSAGGPETQYF. The CDR3 region has the DNA TGTGCCAGCAGCTCCGCGGGAGGGCCTGAGACCCAGTACTTC. V and J are TRBV9 and TRBJ2-5; 9 bases map to TRBD2. Germline CDR1 and CDR2: SGDLS and YYNGEE. The CDR3 covers 14 residues. The J segment lost 5 bases and the V segment lost 4 bases, leaving 6 bases of the junction unmatched.

The CDR3: CASSRSGARAADTQYF. CDR3 coding DNA: TGTGCCAGCAGCCGTAGCGGGGCCAGGGCCGCAGATACGCAGTATTTT. V usage is TRBV9 and J usage is TRBJ2-3; 8 bases are a match to TRBD2. Germline values: CDR1 SGDLS, CDR2 YYNGEE. The J segment lost 4 bases and the V segment lost 4 bases, leaving 11 bases of the junction unmatched. The CDR3 runs to 16 residues. The variable domain in full, with the rest retrieved from reference TRBV9 and TRBJ2-3, is DSGVTQTPKHLITATGQRVTLRCSPRSGDLSVYWYQQSLDQGLQFLIQYYNGEERAKGNILERFSAQQFPDLHSELNLSSLELGDSALYFCASSRSGARAADTQYFGPGTRLTVL.

This chain joins TRBV4-1 and TRBJ2-3; 10 bases line up with TRBD2. V trimming: 4 bases; J trimming: 0 bases; junction bases outside the gene matches: 13. Germline V gene data show CDR1 as MGHRA and CDR2 as YSYEKL. The CDR3 length is 19 residues. CDR3 in DNA: TGCGCCAGCAGCCTGGTCCTAGCGGGAGACCAGACTAGCACAGATACGCAGTATTTT. Translating it yields CASSLVLAGDQTSTDTQYF.

This rearrangement joins TRBV6-4 to TRBJ2-1, with D perhaps being TRBD1 or TRBD2 (5 bases each). Germline V gene sequence: CDR1 MRHNA, CDR2 SNTAGT. This CDR3 region has 16 residues. The V gene lost 6 bases and the J gene lost 1 base, with 16 bases spanning the gap. The CDR3 region is CASSRTRGGSYNEQFF. The CDR3, as DNA: TGTGCCAGCAGCCGAACGAGGGGTGGGTCCTACAATGAGCAGTTCTTC.

Here the CDR3 DNA reads TGTGCCAGCAGCTTAGGGTCAACTATCTACGAGCAGTACTTC. Translation gives CASSLGSTIYEQYF. This rearrangement joins TRBV7-2 to TRBJ2-7; D is undetermined. The germline gives CDR1 SGHTA, CDR2 FQGNSA. The CDR3 has 14 amino acids. V was clipped by 1 base and J by 3 bases, with 10 bases between them.

The chain has TRBV15 and TRBJ2-4; D may be TRBD2 (7 bases). This CDR3 is 15 amino acids long. Trimming shortened V by 7 bases and J by 1 base, and 14 bases separated the two germline ends. The germline gives CDR1 LNHNV, CDR2 YYDKDF (reference sequence). This chain's CDR3 is CATNSGGWAKNIQYF. The CDR3 nucleotides are TGTGCCACCAATTCGGGGGGCTGGGCCAAAAACATTCAGTACTTC.